The rows below give T cell receptor beta chains drawn from one sample of a study of T cell repertoires in cytomegalovirus infection. Their specific antigens are unknown. TCRdb called the reads again in MiXCR, with one record for every CDR3 protein. The table lists under 850,000 distinct CDR3 sequences, around 32% of them singletons. This sample comprised cultured PBMCs, obtained from culture after CMV antigen stimulation. These receptors originate from a human donor in good health (CMV status not recorded). Some clones in this sample may be carry-over from other donors' samples. The CDR3 runs from the conserved cysteine through the conserved F or W. A D gene is named only where the DNA matches it firmly. The size of a clone is reported for some rows only, either as once, few or many, or as a class for expanded clones.

clone size	D gene	V gene	J gene	CDR3 DNA	CDR3 protein
-	TRBD1	TRBV2	TRBJ2-3	TGTGCCAGGCTCACAGGGGTTAGCACAGATACGCAGTATTTT	CARLTGVSTDTQYF
-	-	TRBV20-1	TRBJ2-3	TGCAGTGCTACCGGAGGCACTAGCACAGATACGCAGTATTTT	CSATGGTSTDTQYF
-	-	TRBV11-3	TRBJ2-5	TGTGCCAGCAGCCAGCTCTCGGACGTCAAAGGGTATCAAGAGACCCAGTACTTC	CASSQLSDVKGYQETQYF
-	TRBD1	TRBV20-1	TRBJ1-2	TGCAGTGCTATCTCTTCCCGGGACAGGGAAAGCTATGGCTACACCTTC	CSAISSRDRESYGYTF
-	-	TRBV20-1	TRBJ2-7	TGCAGTGGACAGCTATCTTACGAGCAGTACTTC	CSGQLSYEQYF
-	-	TRBV6-5	TRBJ2-1	TGTGCCAGCAGTTACTCGTATCTACGGGATGGAGACAATGAGCAGTTCTTC	CASSYSYLRDGDNEQFF
few	-	TRBV11-2	TRBJ2-3	TGTGCCAGCAGCTTAGAACGGGCCCGCACAGATACGCAGTATTTT	CASSLERARTDTQYF
many	TRBD1	TRBV12-3/TRBV12-4	TRBJ2-1	TGTGCCAGCAGTTGGGACAGAAACAATGAGCAGTTCTTC	CASSWDRNNEQFF
-	-	TRBV9	TRBJ2-3	TGTGCCAGCAGCGTATCGAGCGGAGGGGATACGCAGTATTTT	CASSVSSGGDTQYF
few	-	TRBV5-4	TRBJ2-5	TGTGCCAGCAGTCACAGCAACATAGCGGAGACCCAGTACTTC	CASSHSNIAETQYF
-	-	TRBV20-1	TRBJ1-1	TGCAGTGCTAGAGAACACAGGGCCCTGAACACTGAAGCTTTCTTT	CSAREHRALNTEAFF
-	-	TRBV5-1	TRBJ2-5	TGCGCCAGCAGGGCGACTTCACAAGAGACCCAGTACTTC	CASRATSQETQYF
-	-	TRBV29-1	TRBJ2-5	TGCAGCGTTGGGGGATGGATAGAAGAGACCCAGTACTTC	CSVGGWIEETQYF
many	TRBD2	TRBV7-2	TRBJ2-1	TGTGCCAGCAGCCCCGGGACTAGCGGGGCCTACAATGAGCAGTTCTTC	CASSPGTSGAYNEQFF
-	-	TRBV7-9	TRBJ2-2	TGTGCCAGCAGCCCCAAGGGCGGGGGCAACCCCAGAGGGGAGCTGTTTTTT	CASSPKGGGNPRGELFF
once	TRBD2	TRBV10-3	TRBJ2-1	TGTGCCATCAGAAGCGGGGGGGAATCTTCCAGCTCCTACAATGAGCAGTTCTTC	CAIRSGGESSSSYNEQFF
-	-	TRBV6-1	TRBJ2-1	TGTGCCAGCCGGGAATTCCCGTTCGAGAATGAGCAGTTCTTC	CASREFPFENEQFF
-	-	TRBV14	TRBJ2-7	TGTGCCAGCAGCGACTTGGTCTCCTACGAGCAGTACTTC	CASSDLVSYEQYF
few	TRBD1	TRBV28	TRBJ1-5	TGTGCCAGCACCAAGGGGGCCTTCAATCAGCCCCAGCATTTT	CASTKGAFNQPQHF
-	TRBD1	TRBV2	TRBJ1-1	TGTGCCAGCCCGGGGGGACAGCGCTCCATCTGGGGGGAAGCTTTCTTT	CASPGGQRSIWGEAFF